The sequence of this T cell receptor beta chain was determined in a study of immune evolution from preneoplasia to lung adenocarcinoma. Study-level findings and limits: Top clone share appeared to fall from AAH through AIS, MIA, adenocarcinoma.

Regarding this clone: Antigen specificity is unknown.

The assay was immunoSEQ multiplex PCR, and TCRdb's table has in-frame clones only and misses some. The sample includes just over 4,000 clones, about 86% of them seen just once. The sample taken for sequencing was FFPE minimally invasive lung adenocarcinoma tissue. The receptor comes from a person aged 65-85 years with lung adenocarcinoma.

CDR3 protein: CASSRDSTGYDEQYF. The CDR3 coding sequence is TGTGCCAGCTCACGAGACTCCACAGGGTATGACGAGCAGTACTTC. The rearrangement joins TRBV18 to TRBJ2-7; tentative D call: TRBD1 (6 bases). This CDR3 has 15 residues. Germline assignment: CDR1 KGHSH and CDR2 LQKENI. The germline V and J ends were trimmed by 4 bases and 5 bases, with 18 bases remaining between them.